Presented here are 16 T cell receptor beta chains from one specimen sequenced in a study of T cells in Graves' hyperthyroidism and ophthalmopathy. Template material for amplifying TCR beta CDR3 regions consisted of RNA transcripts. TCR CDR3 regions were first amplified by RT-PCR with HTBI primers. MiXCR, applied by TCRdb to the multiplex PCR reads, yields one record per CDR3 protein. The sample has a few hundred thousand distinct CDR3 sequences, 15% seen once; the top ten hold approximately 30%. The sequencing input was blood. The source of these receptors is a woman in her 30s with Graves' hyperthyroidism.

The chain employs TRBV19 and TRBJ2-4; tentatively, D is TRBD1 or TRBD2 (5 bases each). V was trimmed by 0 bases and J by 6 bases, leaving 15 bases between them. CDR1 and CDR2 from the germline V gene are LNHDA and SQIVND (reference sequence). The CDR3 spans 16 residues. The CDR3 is CASSIEHSGRINIQYF. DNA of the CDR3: TGTGCCAGTAGTATAGAACATTCGGGGCGTATAAACATTCAGTACTTC.

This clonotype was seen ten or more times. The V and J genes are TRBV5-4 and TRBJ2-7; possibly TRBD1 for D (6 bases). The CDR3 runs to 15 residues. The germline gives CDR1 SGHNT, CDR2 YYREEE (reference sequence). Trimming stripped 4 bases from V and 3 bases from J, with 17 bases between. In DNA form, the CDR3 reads TGTGCCAGCAGCCTAGACCCGGGACACTTCTACGAGCAGTACTTC. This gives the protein CASSLDPGHFYEQYF.

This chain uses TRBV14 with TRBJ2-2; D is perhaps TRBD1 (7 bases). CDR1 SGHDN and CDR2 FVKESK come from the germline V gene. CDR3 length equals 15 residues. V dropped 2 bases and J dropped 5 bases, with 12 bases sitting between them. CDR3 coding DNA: TGTGCCAGCAGCCAATTGACAGGGAGGACCGGGGAGCTGTTTTTT. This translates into CASSQLTGRTGELFF.

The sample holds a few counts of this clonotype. CDR3 in amino acids: CASLADNYNEQFF. The CDR3 DNA sequence: TGTGCCAGCCTAGCGGACAATTACAATGAGCAGTTCTTC. The chain joins TRBV7-8 to TRBJ2-1; 7 bases map to TRBD2. After removal of 8 bases from V and 4 bases from J, the junction contained 5 bases not matched to a gene. Germline values: CDR1 SGHVS, CDR2 FQNEAQ. This CDR3 has 13 amino acids. The entire variable domain, with the rest obtained from reference TRBV7-8 and TRBJ2-1, is as follows: GAGVSQSPRYKVAKRGQDVALRCDPISGHVSLFWYQQALGQGPEFLTYFQNEAQLDKSGLPSDRFFAERPEGSVSTLKIQRTQQEDSAVYLCASLADNYNEQFFGPGTRLTVL.

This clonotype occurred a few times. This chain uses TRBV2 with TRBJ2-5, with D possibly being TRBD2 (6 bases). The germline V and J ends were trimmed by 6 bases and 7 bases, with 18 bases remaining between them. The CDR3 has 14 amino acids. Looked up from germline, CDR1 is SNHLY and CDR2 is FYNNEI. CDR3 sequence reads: CASRPIAARGTQYF. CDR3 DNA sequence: TGTGCCAGCAGACCGATAGCGGCACGGGGGACCCAGTACTTC.

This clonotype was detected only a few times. CDR3 region: CASNFMEDEQFF. The CDR3 DNA reads as TGTGCCAGCAACTTCATGGAGGATGAGCAGTTCTTC. This chain uses TRBV12-3 or TRBV12-4 with TRBJ2-1, with D possibly matching TRBD2 (5 bases). The ends were cut back, 7 bases at V and 8 bases at J, with 12 bases in the middle. This CDR3 contains 12 residues.

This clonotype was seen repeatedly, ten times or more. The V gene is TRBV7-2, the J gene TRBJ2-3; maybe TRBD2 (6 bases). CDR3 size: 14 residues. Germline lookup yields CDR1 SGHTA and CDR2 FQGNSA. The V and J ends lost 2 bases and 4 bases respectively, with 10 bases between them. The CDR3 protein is CASSLRGIADTQYF. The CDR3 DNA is TGTGCCAGCAGCTTACGGGGGATTGCAGATACGCAGTATTTT.

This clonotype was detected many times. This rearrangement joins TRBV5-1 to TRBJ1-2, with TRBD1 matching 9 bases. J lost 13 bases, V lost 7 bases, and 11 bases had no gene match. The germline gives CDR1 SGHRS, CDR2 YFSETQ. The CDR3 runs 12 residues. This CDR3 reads CASGTGQGYGTF. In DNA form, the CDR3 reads TGCGCCAGCGGGACGGGACAGGGTTACGGCACCTTC. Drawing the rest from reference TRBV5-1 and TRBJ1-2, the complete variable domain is KAGVTQTPRYLIKTRGQQVTLSCSPISGHRSVSWYQQTPGQGLQFLFEYFSETQRNKGNFPGRFSGRQFSNSRSEMNVSTLELGDSALYLCASGTGQGYGTFGSGTRLTVV.

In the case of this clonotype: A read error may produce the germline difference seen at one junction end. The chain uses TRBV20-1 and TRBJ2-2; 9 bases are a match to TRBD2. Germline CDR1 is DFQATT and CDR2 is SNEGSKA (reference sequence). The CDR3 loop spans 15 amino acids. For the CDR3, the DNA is TGCAGTGCTAGACGTAGCGGGAGACGAACCGGGAAGCTGTTTTTT. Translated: CSARRSGRRTGKLFF.

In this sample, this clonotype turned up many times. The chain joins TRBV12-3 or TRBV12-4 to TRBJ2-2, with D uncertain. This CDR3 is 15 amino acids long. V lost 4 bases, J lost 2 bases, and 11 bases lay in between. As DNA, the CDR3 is TGTGCCAGCAGTTCCTACTCGGTTAACACCGGGGAGCTGTTTTTT. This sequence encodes CASSSYSVNTGELFF.

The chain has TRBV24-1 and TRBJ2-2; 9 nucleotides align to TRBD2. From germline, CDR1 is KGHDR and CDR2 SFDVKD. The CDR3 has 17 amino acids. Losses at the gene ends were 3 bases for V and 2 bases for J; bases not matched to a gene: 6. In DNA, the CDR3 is TGTGCCACCAGTGATGCGACTAGCGGAACCAACACCGGGGAGCTGTTTTTT. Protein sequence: CATSDATSGTNTGELFF.

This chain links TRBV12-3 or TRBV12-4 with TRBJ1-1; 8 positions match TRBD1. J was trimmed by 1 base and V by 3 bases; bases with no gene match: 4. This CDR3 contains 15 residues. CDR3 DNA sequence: TGTGCCAGCAGTTTTATCGGACAGGGGAACACTGAAGCTTTCTTT. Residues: CASSFIGQGNTEAFF.

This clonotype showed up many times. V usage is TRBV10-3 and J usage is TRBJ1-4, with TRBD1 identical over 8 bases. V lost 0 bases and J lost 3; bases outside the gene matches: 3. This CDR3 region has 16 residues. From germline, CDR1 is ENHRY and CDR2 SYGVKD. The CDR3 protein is CAISESRTGPNEKLFF. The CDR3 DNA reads TGTGCCATCAGTGAGTCCCGGACAGGGCCTAATGAAAAACTGTTTTTT.

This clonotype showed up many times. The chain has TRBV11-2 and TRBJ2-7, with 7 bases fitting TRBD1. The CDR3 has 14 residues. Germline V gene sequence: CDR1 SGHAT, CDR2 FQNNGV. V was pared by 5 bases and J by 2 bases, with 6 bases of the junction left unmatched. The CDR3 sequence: CASSGGQFTYEQYF. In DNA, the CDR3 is TGTGCCAGCAGCGGGGGACAGTTTACCTACGAGCAGTACTTC.

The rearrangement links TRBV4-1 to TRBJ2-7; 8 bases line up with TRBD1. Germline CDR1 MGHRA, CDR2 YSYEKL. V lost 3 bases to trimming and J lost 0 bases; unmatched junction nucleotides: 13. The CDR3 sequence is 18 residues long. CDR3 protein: CASSQAGQGRFPSYEQYF. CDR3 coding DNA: TGCGCCAGCAGCCAGGCCGGACAGGGAAGATTTCCCTCCTACGAGCAGTACTTC.

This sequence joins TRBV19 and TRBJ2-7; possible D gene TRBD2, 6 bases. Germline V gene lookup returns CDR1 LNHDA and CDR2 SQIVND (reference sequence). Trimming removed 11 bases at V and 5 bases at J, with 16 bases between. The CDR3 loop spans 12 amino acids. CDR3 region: CAVGLSAHEQYF. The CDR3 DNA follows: TGTGCCGTGGGACTTTCGGCCCACGAGCAGTACTTC.